These 3 T cell receptor beta chains came from one sample sequenced in a study of regulatory T cells in long-lasting Graves disease. The time point is: newly diagnosed GD, antithyroid drugs for less than 3 months. Making the TCR library involved RNA that had been extracted from PBMCs. Arm-PCR of CDR3 regions with iRepertoire HTBI primers generated TCR beta libraries. TCRdb reanalysed the multiplex PCR reads using MiXCR and keeps one entry per CDR3 protein. The repertoire holds 390,000 or so distinct CDR3 sequences, with 10% to 15% as singletons. This sample also appeared in a second study, on T cells in Graves' hyperthyroidism and ophthalmopathy.

Sequenced here: peripheral blood mononuclear cells (PBMCs), sampled at new diagnosis, from a patient treated with antithyroid drugs. The receptors originated from a woman aged 18 to 35 with Graves disease.

The chain combines TRBV10-3 with TRBJ1-1; the D is unclear. CDR3 length: 14 amino acids. Germline V gives CDR1 ENHRY, CDR2 SYGVKD. The V and J ends lost 5 bases and 0 bases respectively, with 10 bases between them. Written as DNA, the CDR3 is TGTGCCATCAGTATAGGACGGATGAACACTGAAGCTTTCTTT. Amino acid sequence: CAISIGRMNTEAFF.

This clonotype occurred many times. The gene calls are TRBV6-2 or TRBV6-3 and TRBJ1-5; D gene unclear. Germline V gene sequence: CDR1 MNHEY, CDR2 SVGEGT. V was clipped by 2 bases and J by 3 bases, with 17 bases between them. This CDR3 has 17 amino acids. The CDR3 DNA sequence: TGTGCCAGCAGTTACGAAACGAGGAGGAGAACCAATCAGCCCCAGCATTTT. This translates into CASSYETRRRTNQPQHF.

The sample holds many counts of this clonotype. This rearrangement joins TRBV24-1 to TRBJ2-3; possibly TRBD2 for D (6 bases). Trimming shortened V by 3 bases and J by 6 bases, and 15 bases separated the two germline ends. This CDR3 is 15 amino acids long. Germline V gene sequence: CDR1 KGHDR, CDR2 SFDVKD. The chain's CDR3 is CATSDPGTSRDTQYF. The CDR3 DNA sequence: TGTGCCACCAGTGATCCCGGGACTTCCCGGGATACGCAGTATTTT.